This T cell receptor beta chain derives from a study of cytomegalovirus exposure and HLA in healthy donors. This clone has just one count. Primers: 60 Vbeta forward and 13 Jbeta reverse. TCRdb's copy holds only in-frame clones and misses some; the assay was immunoSEQ multiplex PCR. The table records some 110,000 clones, around 76% of them present only once. Germline V lookup: CDR1 MNHEY, CDR2 SMNVEV (reference sequence). The CDR3 sequence is 15 residues long. V was shortened by 5 bases and J by 0 bases, with 13 bases between the two germline ends. J is TRBJ1-1 and V is TRBV27, with D perhaps TRBD1 (6 bases). The specimen sequenced was PBMCs. The source is a man over 45 in good health and CMV-seropositive. This chain's CDR3 is CASSPLRGLNTEAFF. CDR3 nucleotide sequence: TGTGCCAGCAGTCCCCTCAGGGGCTTGAACACTGAAGCTTTCTTT.